The source of this T cell receptor (beta chain) is a study of long-term antiretroviral therapy in people with HIV. Study-level findings and limits: In HIV, the repertoires covered a tighter span of CDR3 lengths than in controls. Investigators report no available data on ART adherence, viral resistance or therapy changes.

Version v3.0 of the immunoSEQ assay ran at survey level. Profiled with immunoSEQ multiplex PCR; TCRdb holds only in-frame clones, not every one. The sample lists 30,000 or so clones, under 85% seen once, with 6.5% to 9% in the top ten. Each sample contained 1-10 million cryopreserved PBMC, thawed before DNA extraction. CDR3 length equals 11 residues. Trimming cost V 5 bases and J 3 bases, with 4 bases left between them. Looked up from germline, CDR1 is MNHEY and CDR2 is SVGAGI. Note on this clone: The antigen remains unidentified.

The sequence was obtained from a man aged 35-49 years with HIV. The rearrangement joins TRBV6-5 to TRBJ2-5; D is undetermined. Sequenced material: unsorted PBMCs, taken 3 years after starting antiretroviral therapy. CDR3 DNA: TGTGCCAGCAGTACTGAAGAGACCCAGTACTTC. Translating it yields CASSTEETQYF.